This section outlines one T cell receptor beta chain sequence together with its context. Germline V gives CDR1 MNHEY, CDR2 SMNVEV (reference sequence). V lost 5 bases and J lost 3; bases outside the gene matches: 9. This CDR3 has 15 amino acids. In the original processing: How many nucleated cells were present was estimated from reference gene primer amplification. The protocol was immunoSEQ multiplex PCR, while the TCRdb copy is restricted to in-frame clones and leaves out a portion. Clone size and V and J calls were adopted from that table, with D and trimming inferred from the DNA. This table holds 100,000 to 150,000 clones, 80% to 90% found once. The entry originates in a study of blood T cell repertoires in COVID-19. Study information: Acute and convalescent COVID-19 samples came from the United States, Italy and Spain. T cells, B-cell-depleted T cells, or PBMCs supplied cDNA or gDNA.

The material sequenced was peripheral blood. The chain combines TRBV27 with TRBJ1-1, with TRBD1 identical over 7 bases. The sequence came from a woman aged 45-65 years with active or convalescent COVID-19. CDR3 in amino acids: CASSTGQEPHTEAFF. In nucleotides, the CDR3 is TGTGCCAGCAGTACCGGACAGGAGCCACACACTGAAGCTTTCTTT.